Following are 30 T cell receptor beta chains from one sample sequenced in a study of a mutant IDH1 vaccine in newly diagnosed glioma. Described time point: week 5, during vaccination. Vaccination used 300 ug of mutant IDH1 20-mer peptide per dose, with topical imiquimod. No antigen has been identified for these receptors. Generated by immunoSEQ multiplex PCR, the TCRdb table keeps only in-frame clones and is missing some. Among approximately 57,000 clones listed, about 80% were seen once. Sequencing used PBMCs, obtained from a glioma patient whose treatment included an IDH1 peptide vaccine. The receptors come from a woman aged 18-35 years with glioma. Some clones in this sample may be carry-over from other donors' samples.

V is TRBV5-6 and J is TRBJ1-4; 8 bases map to TRBD1. Germline CDR1 SGHDT, CDR2 YYEEEE. Losses at the gene ends were 3 bases for V and 8 bases for J; bases not matched to a gene: 9. This CDR3 has 15 residues. CDR3 nucleotide sequence: TGTGCCAGCAGCTACATGGACAGGGCGGGCGAAAAACTGTTTTTT. The encoded protein is CASSYMDRAGEKLFF.

This rearrangement joins TRBV5-8 to TRBJ2-1; 7 bases agree with TRBD1. V lost 7 bases and J lost 6; bases outside the gene matches: 7. Germline V lookup: CDR1 SGHTS, CDR2 YDEGEE. The CDR3 is made up of 13 amino acids. CDR3 in DNA: TGTGCCAGCGGAGAGGACAGGATCAATGAGCAGTTCTTC. Amino acids: CASGEDRINEQFF.

The gene calls are TRBV10-2 and TRBJ1-2, with D possibly TRBD1 on 6 matching bases. Germline V gives CDR1 WSHSY, CDR2 SAAADI. This CDR3 region has 13 residues. V gave up 8 bases and J gave up 6 bases, with 16 bases separating them. The CDR3 sequence: CASAGVPKDGYTF. In nucleotides, the CDR3 is TGCGCCAGCGCAGGGGTCCCCAAGGATGGCTACACCTTC.

The V gene is TRBV6-5, the J gene TRBJ2-1, with TRBD1 matching 10 bases. J was trimmed by 2 bases and V by 6 bases; bases with no gene match: 1. The CDR3 is 14 amino acids. Germline CDR1 reads MNHEY; CDR2 reads SVGAGI. The CDR3 nucleotides are TGTGCCAGCAGCGGACAGGGGGCCTACAATGAGCAGTTCTTC. Protein: CASSGQGAYNEQFF.

The rearrangement links TRBV6-4 to TRBJ2-3; 9 bases are a match to TRBD2. The CDR3 sequence is 15 residues long. V lost 3 bases to trimming and J lost 0 bases; unmatched junction nucleotides: 1. Germline lookup yields CDR1 MRHNA and CDR2 SNTAGT. CDR3 sequence: CASSDGTSSTDTQYF. DNA of the CDR3: TGTGCCAGCAGTGATGGGACTAGCAGCACAGATACGCAGTATTTT.

The rearrangement uses TRBV4-1 and TRBJ2-6; 11 bases match TRBD2. The germline V gene has CDR1 MGHRA and CDR2 YSYEKL. This CDR3 has 19 amino acids. V shed 0 bases, J shed 0 bases, and the junction held 4 bases outside the gene matches. The CDR3 nucleotides read TGCGCCAGCAGCCAAGATTGGACTAGCGGGTACTCTGGGGCCAACGTCCTGACTTTC. This translates into CASSQDWTSGYSGANVLTF.

This clone was detected only a few times. The chain employs TRBV29-1 and TRBJ2-3, with D hard to call. The CDR3 totals 11 residues. Germline V gene lookup returns CDR1 SQVTM and CDR2 ANQGSEA. The germline V and J ends were trimmed by 3 bases and 5 bases, with 6 bases remaining between them. In DNA form, the CDR3 reads TGCAGCGTTGATTCGGGAGATACGCAGTATTTT. This encodes CSVDSGDTQYF.

This chain connects TRBV5-4 to TRBJ1-2; no clear D gene. The CDR3 loop spans 11 amino acids. Germline CDR1 SGHNT, CDR2 YYREEE (reference sequence). V lost 5 bases, J lost 7 bases, and 9 bases lay in between. The CDR3 nucleotides are TGTGCCAGCAGGCATGTCGGTGGCTACACCTTC. The encoded protein is CASRHVGGYTF.

CDR3 nucleotides: TGCGCCAGCAGCCAGCCCTCTGGAAACACCATATATTTT. It specifies CASSQPSGNTIYF. This chain connects TRBV4-3 to TRBJ1-3; D unclear. The ends were cut back, 3 bases at V and 0 bases at J, with 3 bases in the middle. The germline gives CDR1 LGHNA, CDR2 YSLEER. The CDR3 has 13 residues.

This chain connects TRBV5-4 to TRBJ1-1; 10 bases agree with TRBD1. This CDR3 has 13 residues. Per the germline V gene, CDR1 is SGHNT and CDR2 is YYREEE (reference sequence). With V trimmed by 0 bases and J by 13 bases, 6 bases remained unmatched. The CDR3 bases are TGTGCCAGCAGCTTGGGGGGACAGGGGAGGGATTTCTTT. It yields the protein CASSLGGQGRDFF.

The chain's CDR3 is CASSPDVGGVMEQFF. The CDR3 DNA is TGTGCCAGCAGCCCCGACGTCGGGGGGGTTATGGAGCAGTTCTTC. The chain employs TRBV7-2 and TRBJ2-1; 8 bases map to TRBD2. The germline CDR1 and CDR2 sequences are SGHTA and FQGNSA. The CDR3 runs to 15 residues. J was trimmed by 10 bases and V by 5 bases; bases with no gene match: 13.

V and J are TRBV9 and TRBJ2-7, with D hard to call. V lost 2 bases, J lost 0 bases, and 9 bases lay in between. CDR1 is SGDLS and CDR2 is YYNGEE in the germline V gene. CDR3 length equals 14 residues. The CDR3 bases are TGTGCCAGCAGCGTGACACCGAGCTCCTACGAGCAGTACTTC. Its translation is CASSVTPSSYEQYF.

V is TRBV10-2 and J is TRBJ2-5; 7 bases agree with TRBD1. Trimming removed 0 bases from V and 5 bases from J; junction bases left unmatched: 3. The V gene's germline CDR1 is WSHSY and CDR2 SAAADI. The CDR3 totals 14 residues. For the CDR3, the DNA is TGCGCCAGCAGTGAGTCCGGCAGGGGGGAGACCCAGTACTTC. It yields the protein CASSESGRGETQYF.

This clone appeared once. The rearrangement uses TRBV6-5 and TRBJ2-7; 7 bases are a match to TRBD1. Germline loops: CDR1 MNHEY, CDR2 SVGAGI. The J segment lost 2 bases and the V segment lost 0 bases, leaving 4 bases of the junction unmatched. The CDR3 consists of 15 residues. For the CDR3, the DNA is TGTGCCAGCAGTTACTCCCGGACAGGACCCTACGAGCAGTACTTC. It is translated as CASSYSRTGPYEQYF.

This clone was counted only a few times. The CDR3 DNA reads TGTGCCTGGAGACGACAGTCTAACTATGGCTACACCTTC. This sequence encodes CAWRRQSNYGYTF. The chain recombines TRBV30 with TRBJ1-2; weak D call: TRBD1 (5 bases). Per germline, CDR1 GTSNPN and CDR2 SVGIG (reference sequence). The CDR3 has 13 residues. V gave up 3 bases and J gave up 0 bases, with 8 bases separating them.

J is TRBJ1-1 and V is TRBV19, with a possible D match to TRBD1 (6 bases). The V and J ends lost 4 bases and 5 bases respectively, with 14 bases between them. Germline-derived CDR1 and CDR2 are LNHDA and SQIVND (reference sequence). The CDR3 is 14 amino acids. The CDR3 DNA follows: TGTGCCAGTAGTACAGGGGTCAGGAATACTGAAGCTTTCTTT. Its protein product is CASSTGVRNTEAFF.

The chain is built from TRBV2 and TRBJ2-7; D is possibly TRBD1 or TRBD2 (6 bases each). Trimming stripped 5 bases from V and 1 base from J, with 12 bases between. The CDR3 runs to 14 residues. Germline V gives CDR1 SNHLY, CDR2 FYNNEI. The CDR3 DNA follows: TGTGCCAGCAGTCAGCTAGGGGGGTCCTACGAGCAGTACTTC. Translated, it gives CASSQLGGSYEQYF.

V usage is TRBV5-6 and J usage is TRBJ2-7; D gene uncertain. This CDR3 has 13 amino acids. Germline values: CDR1 SGHDT, CDR2 YYEEEE. V dropped 1 base and J dropped 0 bases, with 5 bases sitting between them. CDR3 loop: CASSLSASYEQYF. The CDR3 coding sequence is TGTGCCAGCAGCTTGAGTGCCTCCTACGAGCAGTACTTC. The variable domain in full, with the rest retrieved from reference TRBV5-6 and TRBJ2-7, is DAGVTQSPTHLIKTRGQQVTLRCSPKSGHDTVSWYQQALGQGPQFIFQYYEEEERQRGNFPDRFSGHQFPNYSSELNVNALLLGDSALYLCASSLSASYEQYFGPGTRLTVT.

The V and J genes are TRBV30 and TRBJ1-1; D is ambiguous. Germline assignment: CDR1 GTSNPN and CDR2 SVGIG (reference sequence). V lost 0 bases, J lost 0 bases, and 5 bases lay in between. The length of the CDR3 is 13 residues. CDR3 bases: TGTGCCTGGAGTGTCCAGCTGAACACTGAAGCTTTCTTT. This gives the protein CAWSVQLNTEAFF. The whole variable domain, remainder taken from reference TRBV30 and TRBJ1-1, is SQTIHQWPATLVQPVGSPLSLECTVEGTSNPNLYWYRQAAGRGLQLLFYSVGIGQISSEVPQNLSASRPQDRQFILSSKKLLLSDSGFYLCAWSVQLNTEAFFGQGTRLTVV.

This clone has a single count. J is TRBJ2-2 and V is TRBV4-3, with D possibly matching TRBD1 (6 bases). This CDR3 is built from 17 residues. V dropped 0 bases and J dropped 5 bases, with 16 bases sitting between them. Looked up from germline, CDR1 is LGHNA and CDR2 is YSLEER. The CDR3 reads CASSQDHRGGPTGELFF. CDR3 DNA sequence: TGCGCCAGCAGCCAAGATCATAGAGGGGGTCCGACCGGGGAGCTGTTTTTT.

The gene calls are TRBV11-3 and TRBJ1-4; no clear D. V gave up 2 bases and J gave up 12 bases, with 13 bases separating them. The CDR3 sequence is 13 residues long. Germline CDR1 reads SGHNT; CDR2 reads YENEEA. CDR3 sequence: CASSLRASTELFF. Here the CDR3 DNA reads TGTGCCAGCAGCTTACGTGCGAGTACGGAACTGTTTTTT.

The rearrangement links TRBV6-1 to TRBJ2-3; 12 bases fit TRBD2. This CDR3 contains 14 residues. Losses at the gene ends were 6 bases for V and 4 bases for J; bases not matched to a gene: 2. In germline, CDR1 is MNHNS, CDR2 SASEGT. CDR3 sequence reads: CASRTSGGADTQYF. The CDR3 DNA reads TGTGCCAGCAGGACTAGCGGGGGCGCAGATACGCAGTATTTT.

The V call is TRBV20-1, the J call TRBJ2-3; the D is unclear. The CDR3 totals 11 residues. Trimming removed 4 bases from V and 6 bases from J, with 8 bases in between. Germline CDR1 and CDR2: DFQATT and SNEGSKA (reference sequence). For the CDR3, the DNA is TGCAGTGCTATCCCAACGGATACGCAGTATTTT. Its translation is CSAIPTDTQYF.

A single count supports this clone. V and J are TRBV7-9 and TRBJ1-1; 9 bases are a match to TRBD1. The CDR3 runs to 13 residues. Looked up from germline, CDR1 is SEHNR and CDR2 is FQNEAQ (reference sequence). Germline trimming cut 4 bases from V and 5 bases from J; bases unmatched to any gene: 2. The CDR3 is CASSYGQGTEAFF. As DNA, the CDR3 is TGTGCCAGCAGCTACGGACAGGGGACTGAAGCTTTCTTT.

CDR3 DNA: TGTGCCACCAGCAGACCCAGTAATTGGGGCGGGAGTGGCTACACCTTC. Translation: CATSRPSNWGGSGYTF. The V and J genes are TRBV15 and TRBJ1-2, with D tentatively TRBD1 (5 bases). V lost 2 bases and J lost 7, with 20 bases in between. Germline CDR1 is LNHNV and CDR2 is YYDKDF (reference sequence). The CDR3 spans 16 residues.

This clone was observed once. J is TRBJ2-7 and V is TRBV7-8, with 8 bases fitting TRBD1. V lost 3 bases and J lost 6; bases outside the gene matches: 13. Germline V lookup: CDR1 SGHVS, CDR2 FQNEAQ. The CDR3 sequence is 16 residues long. The CDR3 sequence is CASSLLQGVTQREQYF. The CDR3 bases are TGTGCCAGCAGCTTGCTACAGGGGGTCACCCAGCGCGAGCAGTACTTC.

The chain couples TRBV15 to TRBJ1-1; no firm D call. The germline V and J ends were trimmed by 4 bases and 2 bases, with 8 bases remaining between them. The CDR3 totals 13 residues. CDR1 is LNHNV and CDR2 is YYDKDF in the germline V gene (reference sequence). Here the CDR3 DNA reads TGTGCCACCAGCACAGGTAAAAACACTGAAGCTTTCTTT. Translated, it gives CATSTGKNTEAFF. Combining the CDR3 with reference TRBV15 and TRBJ1-1 gives the whole variable domain DAMVIQNPRYQVTQFGKPVTLSCSQTLNHNVMYWYQQKSSQAPKLLFHYYDKDFNNEADTPDNFQSRRPNTSFCFLDIRSPGLGDTAMYLCATSTGKNTEAFFGQGTRLTVV.

This chain links TRBV2 with TRBJ2-3, with TRBD2 as a possible D gene (6 bases). V was shortened by 4 bases and J by 6 bases, with 23 bases between the two germline ends. The germline CDR1 and CDR2 sequences are SNHLY and FYNNEI. The CDR3 spans 17 residues. This CDR3 reads CASSGPGLTHVVDTQYF. CDR3 nucleotide sequence: TGTGCCAGCAGTGGGCCGGGACTCACTCATGTGGTGGATACGCAGTATTTT.

The rearrangement joins TRBV27 to TRBJ2-7; a weak D match, TRBD1 (5 bases). The CDR3 has 12 amino acids. Looked up from germline, CDR1 is MNHEY and CDR2 is SMNVEV (reference sequence). The V and J ends lost 5 bases and 2 bases respectively, with 7 bases between them. The DNA for the CDR3 is TGTGCCAGCAGTCAGGGAACCTACGAGCAGTACTTC. Residues: CASSQGTYEQYF.

The DNA of the CDR3 is TGCGCCAGCAGCTTGGGGGGACAGGGGACCTACGAGCAGTACTTC. Amino acids: CASSLGGQGTYEQYF. V usage is TRBV5-1 and J usage is TRBJ2-7, with TRBD1 matching 10 bases. The CDR3 has 15 amino acids. CDR1 is SGHRS and CDR2 is YFSETQ in the germline V gene. Trimming at V came to 0 bases and at J to 2 bases, leaving 2 bases not matched to a gene. Using reference TRBV5-1 and TRBJ2-7 for the parts outside the CDR3, the full variable domain is KAGVTQTPRYLIKTRGQQVTLSCSPISGHRSVSWYQQTPGQGLQFLFEYFSETQRNKGNFPGRFSGRQFSNSRSEMNVSTLELGDSALYLCASSLGGQGTYEQYFGPGTRLTVT.